The 18 T cell receptor beta chains below were found in one sample sequenced in a study of T cell repertoires in cytomegalovirus infection. Their recognized antigens are unknown. TCRdb re-called the reads with MiXCR, one entry per CDR3 protein. This sample has over 250,000 distinct CDR3 sequences, with about 20% found just once. The sequencing used cultured PBMCs, collected from culture after CMV antigen stimulation. The receptors shown here come from a human donor in good health (CMV status not recorded). Some clones in this sample may be carry-over from other donors' samples.

In this sample, this clonotype turned up a few times. The CDR3 DNA follows: TGTGCCACCAGCTGGGACAGGAGGAATAATTCACCCCTCCACTTT. It codes for CATSWDRRNNSPLHF. The chain is built from TRBV15 and TRBJ1-6; 8 bases are a match to TRBD1. CDR1 is LNHNV, CDR2 YYDKDF, per germline (reference sequence). This CDR3 region has 15 residues. The ends lost 5 bases at V and 5 bases at J; junction bases unmatched: 5.

This clonotype occurred a few times. The genes are TRBV19 and TRBJ2-1, with a weak D call TRBD2 (6 bases). Germline V gene lookup returns CDR1 LNHDA and CDR2 SQIVND (reference sequence). The CDR3 has 15 residues. V gave up 9 bases and J gave up 4 bases, with 19 bases separating them. The CDR3 DNA follows: TGTGCCAGCACCACCGGAGGGTCTAGGTACAATGAGCAGTTCTTC. This encodes CASTTGGSRYNEQFF. Drawing the rest from reference TRBV19 and TRBJ2-1, the complete variable domain is DGGITQSPKYLFRKEGQNVTLSCEQNLNHDAMYWYRQDPGQGLRLIYYSQIVNDFQKGDIAEGYSVSREKKESFPLTVTSAQKNPTAFYLCASTTGGSRYNEQFFGPGTRLTVL.

In regard to this clonotype: A read error may account for a junction end that differs from germline. The rearrangement uses TRBV7-7 and TRBJ2-2; 14 bases are shared with TRBD2. CDR3 length: 16 residues. Germline V CDR1 and CDR2: SSHAT, FNYEAQ (reference sequence). CDR3 residues: CASRPTGLAGAGELFF. DNA for the CDR3: TGTGCTAGCAGACCGACGGGACTAGCGGGGGCCGGGGAGCTGTTTTTT. The variable domain in full, with the rest retrieved from reference TRBV7-7 and TRBJ2-2, is GAGVSQSPRYKVTKRGQDVTLRCDPISSHATLYWYQQALGQGPEFLTYFNYEAQPDKSGLPSDRFSAERPEGSISTLTIQRTEQRDSAMYRCASRPTGLAGAGELFFGEGSRLTVL.

The chain joins TRBV5-1 to TRBJ2-2, with 11 bases aligning to TRBD2. Unmatched junction bases numbered 3, after V lost 4 bases and J lost 4 bases. The CDR3 sequence is 15 residues long. Germline loops: CDR1 SGHRS, CDR2 YFSETQ. The CDR3 sequence: CASSVGLAGTGELFF. As DNA, the CDR3 is TGCGCCAGCAGCGTAGGACTAGCGGGCACCGGGGAGCTGTTTTTT. The complete variable domain, with remaining parts taken from reference TRBV5-1 and TRBJ2-2, reads KAGVTQTPRYLIKTRGQQVTLSCSPISGHRSVSWYQQTPGQGLQFLFEYFSETQRNKGNFPGRFSGRQFSNSRSEMNVSTLELGDSALYLCASSVGLAGTGELFFGEGSRLTVL.

This clonotype was counted at least ten times. This chain connects TRBV7-2 to TRBJ2-6, with D unclear. CDR3 length: 14 residues. The V and J ends lost 4 bases and 0 bases respectively, with 4 bases between them. CDR1 and CDR2 (germline): SGHTA, FQGNSA. CDR3 nucleotides: TGTGCCAGCAGCTCAAACTCTGGGGCCAACGTCCTGACTTTC. Amino acid sequence: CASSSNSGANVLTF.

This chain links TRBV4-1 with TRBJ1-5; TRBD1 aligns across 7 bases. The CDR3 has 15 residues. Germline assignment: CDR1 MGHRA and CDR2 YSYEKL. V lost 1 base to trimming and J lost 3 bases; unmatched junction nucleotides: 3. The CDR3 here is CASSQGTGANQPQHF. The CDR3 coding sequence is TGCGCCAGCAGCCAAGGGACAGGAGCCAATCAGCCCCAGCATTTT.

J is TRBJ2-1 and V is TRBV12-5; TRBD2 matches 8 bases. Trimming cost V 6 bases and J 7 bases; bases outside gene matches: 14. CDR3 length equals 16 residues. CDR1 is LGHNT and CDR2 is FRNRAP in the germline V gene. Here the CDR3 DNA reads TGTGCTAGTGGCCACCCGCGGGAGGATACATTGAATGAGCAGTTCTTC. It translates to CASGHPREDTLNEQFF.

CDR3 protein: CASSQDPGLTNTGELFF. The DNA of the CDR3 is TGCGCCAGCAGCCAAGATCCGGGACTCACGAACACCGGGGAGCTGTTTTTT. V is TRBV4-3 and J is TRBJ2-2; maybe TRBD2 (6 bases). The CDR3 length is 17 residues. Germline V CDR1 and CDR2: LGHNA, YSLEER. V was shortened by 0 bases and J by 0 bases, with 11 bases between the two germline ends.

The chain is built from TRBV5-1 and TRBJ1-5; D is perhaps TRBD1 (5 bases). The CDR3 has 13 amino acids. Trimming took 2 bases from V and 5 from J, leaving 8 bases between them. Germline V lookup: CDR1 SGHRS, CDR2 YFSETQ. The CDR3 reads CASSFGADQPQHF. The CDR3 region has the DNA TGCGCCAGCAGCTTCGGGGCGGATCAGCCCCAGCATTTT.

This clonotype was detected a few times. V usage is TRBV7-9 and J usage is TRBJ1-2; 7 bases are a match to TRBD1. The V gene's germline CDR1 is SEHNR and CDR2 FQNEAQ (reference sequence). This CDR3 has 14 amino acids. The V and J ends lost 5 bases and 3 bases, in that order; junction bases with no gene match: 6. This CDR3 reads CASSIMGQHYGYTF. In nucleotides, the CDR3 is TGTGCCAGCAGCATTATGGGACAGCACTATGGCTACACCTTC.

The table lists this clonotype with many counts. The V and J genes are TRBV25-1 and TRBJ2-4; D may match TRBD1 or TRBD2 (5 bases each). V lost 2 bases and J lost 9, with 11 bases in between. Germline CDR1 MGHDK, CDR2 SYGVNS. This CDR3 spans 13 amino acids. This CDR3 is CASSEQGPSIQYF. The CDR3 DNA is TGTGCCAGCAGTGAACAGGGACCCAGCATTCAGTACTTC.

V usage is TRBV7-2 and J usage is TRBJ1-1, with D hard to call. Germline V gene data show CDR1 as SGHTA and CDR2 as FQGNSA. The V and J ends lost 0 bases and 5 bases respectively, with 7 bases between them. This CDR3 is 13 amino acids long. The CDR3: CASSLARVTEAFF. DNA of the CDR3: TGTGCCAGCAGCTTAGCAAGGGTGACTGAAGCTTTCTTT. Complete variable domain (other parts from reference TRBV7-2 and TRBJ1-1): GAGVSQSPSNKVTEKGKDVELRCDPISGHTALYWYRQSLGQGLEFLIYFQGNSAPDKSGLPSDRFSAERTGGSVSTLTIQRTQQEDSAVYLCASSLARVTEAFFGQGTRLTVV.

At least ten counts were recorded for this clonotype. This rearrangement joins TRBV7-8 to TRBJ1-1; D is unresolved. Germline loops: CDR1 SGHVS, CDR2 FQNEAQ. V lost 1 base and J 9 bases, leaving 12 bases between the germline ends. The CDR3 spans 13 residues. In nucleotides, the CDR3 is TGTGCCAGCAGCTTAGTCGGAGGGAGCCAAGCTTTCTTT. Amino acids: CASSLVGGSQAFF.

The chain couples TRBV12-3 or TRBV12-4 to TRBJ1-5; 10 nucleotides agree with TRBD1. Trimming took 6 bases from V and 3 from J; bases not matched to a gene: 5. This CDR3 spans 15 amino acids. CDR3 loop: CASRMGTGDNQPQHF. The DNA for the CDR3 is TGTGCCAGCAGGATGGGGACAGGGGACAATCAGCCCCAGCATTTT.

This chain joins TRBV6-1 and TRBJ2-1; D gene ambiguous. Trimming stripped 7 bases from V and 2 bases from J, with 12 bases between. This CDR3 contains 14 residues. The germline CDR1 and CDR2 sequences are MNHNS and SASEGT. CDR3 amino acids: CASTPRTPYNEQFF. In nucleotides, the CDR3 is TGTGCCAGCACCCCTCGAACCCCCTACAATGAGCAGTTCTTC.

The rearrangement links TRBV11-2 to TRBJ1-1; possible D gene TRBD1, 6 bases. Between the trimmed V and J ends, which lost 3 bases and 4 bases, there was a span of 18 bases. The V gene's germline CDR1 is SGHAT and CDR2 FQNNGV. The CDR3 has 16 residues. The CDR3, as DNA: TGTGCCAGCAGCTTGGGTCCGGGGGCGCTGGGCACTGAAGCTTTCTTT. Its protein product is CASSLGPGALGTEAFF.

The chain joins TRBV6-5 to TRBJ1-3; D may be TRBD1 (5 bases). Germline lookup yields CDR1 MNHEY and CDR2 SVGAGI. The CDR3 covers 16 residues. V was pared by 8 bases and J by 1 base, with 18 bases between. The CDR3 region has the DNA TGTGCCAGCGGCCGACTGGGGGAGCGGTCTGGAAACACCATATATTTT. Protein sequence: CASGRLGERSGNTIYF.

This clonotype was seen a handful of times. The chain joins TRBV7-9 to TRBJ1-5; weak D call: TRBD1 (6 bases). CDR1 and CDR2 (germline): SEHNR, FQNEAQ (reference sequence). V shed 1 base and J shed 3 bases, with 13 bases lying between them. This CDR3 comprises 16 residues. CDR3 loop: CASSLGPDSPNQPQHF. The CDR3 bases are TGTGCCAGCAGCTTAGGCCCGGACAGTCCCAATCAGCCCCAGCATTTT.